This TCR beta chain was obtained from a study of cytomegalovirus exposure and HLA in healthy donors. In the study overall: Sequencing of 150 million to 200 million T cells in an earlier analysis found 120 million or so unique TCR beta sequences. Of several hundred genotyped donors, more than 70% clustered with self-reported Caucasian donors. Points from the study as a whole: Listed as cytomegalovirus-associated were around 160 TCR beta chains.

The CDR3 runs to 12 residues. Deletions cut 3 bases from V and 7 bases from J, with 4 bases between. Germline V gives CDR1 SNHLY, CDR2 FYNNEI. Use of 60 Vbeta and 13 Jbeta primers characterized the PCR. Original handling: In a later analysis, around 11 million of some 80 million unique beta chains occurred in at least two donors. Clones were read by immunoSEQ multiplex PCR, and TCRdb kept only the in-frame ones, dropping some. V, J and clone size are those of that table, while D and trimming were read from the DNA. Counted here are under 95,000 clones, 7.5% to 8.5% occurring once; the ten biggest clones make up about 2.5%. For this clone: Its antigen is not identified.

The gene calls are TRBV2 and TRBJ1-6; D is ambiguous. The source is a man aged 50-60 years in good health and CMV-seronegative. Sequencing was done on a sample of PBMCs. The CDR3 loop is CASSDGNSPLHF. CDR3 DNA sequence: TGTGCCAGCAGTGATGGCAATTCACCCCTCCACTTT.